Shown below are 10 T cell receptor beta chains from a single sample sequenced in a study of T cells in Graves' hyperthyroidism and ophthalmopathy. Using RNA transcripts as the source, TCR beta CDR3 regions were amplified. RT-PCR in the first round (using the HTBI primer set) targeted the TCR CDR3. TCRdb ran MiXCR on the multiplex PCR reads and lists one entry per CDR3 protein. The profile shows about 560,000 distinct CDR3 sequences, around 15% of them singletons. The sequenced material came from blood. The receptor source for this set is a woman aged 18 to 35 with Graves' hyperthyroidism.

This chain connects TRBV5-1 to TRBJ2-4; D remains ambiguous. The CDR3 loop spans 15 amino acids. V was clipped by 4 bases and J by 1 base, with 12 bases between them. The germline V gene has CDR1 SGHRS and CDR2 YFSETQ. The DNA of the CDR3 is TGCGCCAGCAGCGGAGCGTTGGGGGCCAAAAACATTCAGTACTTC. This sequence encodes CASSGALGAKNIQYF.

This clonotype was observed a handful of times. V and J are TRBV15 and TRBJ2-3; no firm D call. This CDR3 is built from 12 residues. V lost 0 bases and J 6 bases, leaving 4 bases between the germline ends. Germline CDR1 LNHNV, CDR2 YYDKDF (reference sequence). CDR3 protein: CATSRELDTQYF. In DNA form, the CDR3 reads TGTGCCACCAGCAGAGAACTGGATACGCAGTATTTT.

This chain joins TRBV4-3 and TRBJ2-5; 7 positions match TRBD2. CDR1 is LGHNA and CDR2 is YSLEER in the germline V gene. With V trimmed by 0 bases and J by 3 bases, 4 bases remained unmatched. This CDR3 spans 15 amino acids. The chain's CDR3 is CASSQEGEGKETQYF. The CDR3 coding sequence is TGCGCCAGCAGCCAAGAAGGGGAGGGCAAAGAGACCCAGTACTTC.

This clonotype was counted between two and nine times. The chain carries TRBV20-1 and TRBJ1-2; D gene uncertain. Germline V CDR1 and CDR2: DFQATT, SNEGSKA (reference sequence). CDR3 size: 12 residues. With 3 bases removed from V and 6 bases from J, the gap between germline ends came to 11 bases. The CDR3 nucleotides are TGCAGTGCTAGTGGGGTTGGCGATGGCTACACCTTC. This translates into CSASGVGDGYTF.

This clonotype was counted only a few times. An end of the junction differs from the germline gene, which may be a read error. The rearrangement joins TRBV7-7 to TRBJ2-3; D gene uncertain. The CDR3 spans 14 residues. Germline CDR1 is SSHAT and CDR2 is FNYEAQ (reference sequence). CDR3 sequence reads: CASSHLDITDTQYF. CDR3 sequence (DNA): TGTGCTAGCAGCCACCTCGACATCACAGATACGCAGTATTTT.

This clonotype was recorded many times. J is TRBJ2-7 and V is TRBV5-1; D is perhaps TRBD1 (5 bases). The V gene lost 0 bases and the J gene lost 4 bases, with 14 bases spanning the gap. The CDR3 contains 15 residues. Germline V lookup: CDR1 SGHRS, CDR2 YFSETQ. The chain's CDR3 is CASSLDQGWGYEQYF. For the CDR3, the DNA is TGCGCCAGCAGCTTGGACCAGGGATGGGGTTACGAGCAGTACTTC.

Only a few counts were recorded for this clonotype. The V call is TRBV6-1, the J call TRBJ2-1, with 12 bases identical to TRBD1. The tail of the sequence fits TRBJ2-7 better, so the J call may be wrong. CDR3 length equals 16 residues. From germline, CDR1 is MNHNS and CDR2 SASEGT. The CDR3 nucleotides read TGTGCCAGCAGTTGGGGCCGGGACAGGGGGCGAGGTGAGCAGTACTTC. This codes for CASSWGRDRGRGEQYF.

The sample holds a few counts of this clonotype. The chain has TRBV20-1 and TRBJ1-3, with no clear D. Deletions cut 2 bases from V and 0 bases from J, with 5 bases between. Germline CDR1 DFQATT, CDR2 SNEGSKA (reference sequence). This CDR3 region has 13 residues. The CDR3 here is CSARWDSGNTIYF. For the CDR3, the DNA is TGCAGTGCTAGATGGGACTCTGGAAACACCATATATTTT.

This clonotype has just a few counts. The chain's CDR3 is CASSQDLRAGANVLTF. The CDR3 DNA reads as TGCGCCAGCAGCCAAGATTTGAGGGCTGGGGCCAACGTCCTGACTTTC. This sequence joins TRBV4-3 and TRBJ2-6; maybe TRBD2 (5 bases). The V and J ends lost 0 bases and 2 bases respectively, with 8 bases between them. Germline CDR1 and CDR2: LGHNA and YSLEER. This CDR3 comprises 16 residues.

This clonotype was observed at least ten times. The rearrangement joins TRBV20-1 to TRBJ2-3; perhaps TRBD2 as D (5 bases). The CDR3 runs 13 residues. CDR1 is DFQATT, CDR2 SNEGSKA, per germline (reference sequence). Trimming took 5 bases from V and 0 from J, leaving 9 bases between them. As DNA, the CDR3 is TGCAGTGCTGGAGCGGACAGCACAGATACGCAGTATTTT. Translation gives CSAGADSTDTQYF.